This T cell receptor beta chain was identified during a study of cytomegalovirus exposure and HLA in healthy donors (dated 2017 in TCRdb). General notes on the study: An earlier analysis of 587 of the donors reported 250 to 350 Gb of sequence data and 117 million unique TCR beta sequences from roughly 200 million T cells. The number of typed donors differed by locus: roughly 629-640 for A, B, C, DRB1 and DQB1; some 500 for DQA1; 606 for DPA1; and around 450 for DPB1. In a later analysis, previously published TCR beta repertoires from several hundred donors were re-analyzed and high-resolution HLA genotyping was added so that TCR occurrence patterns could be studied. Approximately 330 gigabases of sequencing data and 70 million to 100 million unique TCR sequences made up an early release that covered several hundred HLA-typed donors. In a later genetic analysis, genome-wide SNP genotypes for about 55% of the 666 donors were used, and that subset was treated as a discovery cohort. In the later analysis, no new phenotypic data were used to find candidate immune exposures; instead, reliance was placed on TCR beta sequences and their occurrence across donors. To decide whether each TCR beta V gene segment behaved as functional or pseudogenic, an earlier analysis of some 600 of the donors relied on high-throughput TCR beta sequencing. To predict cytomegalovirus infection status, the study combined high-throughput TCR immunosequencing, statistical association of individual TCRs with disease status, and machine learning. Using immunosequencing, the study profiled T cell repertoires from 666 subjects and related those repertoires to cytomegalovirus serostatus. In addition to the first cohort of approximately 650 subjects, a separate validation cohort of 120 different subjects was used. All discovery cohort repertoires had been generated using a single sequencing platform. The study aimed to test whether cataloging public T cell receptors could reveal signatures of past pathogen exposure. Donor age, sex, ethnicity and CMV serostatus were compiled alongside the repertoire data. Four to six DR-DQ haplotypes were handled as single units for association and clustering, since linkage in the cohort was strong. Of the 398 genotyped donors, approximately 80% fell in the genetic ancestry cluster associated with self-reported Caucasian donors. HLA typing included class I and class II loci at four-digit resolution. Among some 410 genotyped donors of the cohort, an average of approximately 240,000 unique TCR beta nucleotide sequences was sequenced per donor, of which roughly 17% were non-productive.

Unmatched junction bases come to 6, with V trimmed by 0 bases and J by 2 bases. The CDR3 contains 18 residues, cysteine and phenylalanine counted. CDR3 DNA only is kept here, 54 bases in frame from base 1. The germline V gene provides CDR1 SGDLS and CDR2 YYNGEE. The paper's findings and limits, for the study overall: Roughly uniform sequencing depth across donors was assumed in presence/absence analyses, although this assumption may not hold. A further reported finding was that TCR beta sequences accurately predicted the HLA-A and HLA-B alleles for most subjects in the first cohort. Cytomegalovirus status was reported to be diagnosed by the classifier with high specificity and sensitivity in both the original and validation cohorts. The study gave a list of 150 to 200 TCR beta chains associated with cytomegalovirus. The earlier analysis of approximately 590 of the donors excluded about 16 rarely observed V segments, including chromosome 9 orphons, because counts were too low. In vitro tests confirmed that three of the cytomegalovirus-associated TCR beta chains recognize cytomegalovirus antigens. In a later analysis, HLA-associated TCR beta chains showed more clonal expansion and lower generation probabilities than non-associated chains that were equally common. Correlated functional status among segregating V segments might reflect linkage disequilibrium, but an unknown experimental factor could not be ruled out. Specific HLA alleles were associated with 15,000 to 20,000 TCR beta sequences at a false discovery rate of 0.05 in a later analysis. The authors suggested that the approach could potentially be generalized to other disease states and immunological phenotypes. For the cohort, immune exposure information was limited to CMV serostatus. Some IMGT-functional V segments, including TRBV6-2 and TRBV6-3, could not be told apart with the 87-base-pair reads, so those segments were excluded. Most TCR sequences were observed very rarely across donors, whereas some public TCRs were present in many individuals. In a later genetic analysis, a missense DCLRE1C variant was associated with V-gene and J-gene trimming of TCR beta chains, and the association was replicated in an independent cohort. In a later analysis, TCR association rates were found to vary across HLA loci, with the most associated TCRs seen for DRB1 alleles and the fewest for HLA-C alleles. Most CMV-associated TCR beta chains appeared to be HLA-restricted in a later analysis, and the HLA associations seemed to be driven largely by CMV exposure. Because HLA typing was missing for some donors at each locus, association tests included only the typed subset. In an earlier analysis of fewer than 750 of the donors, most TCR beta V segments were observed in productive rearrangements about 87% or about 30% of the time, broadly matching IMGT annotations. In a later genetic analysis, fewer N-insertions in productive TCRs were reported among donors in an Asian-associated ancestry cluster than the approximately 710-donor mean. A later analysis reported that several top co-occurrence clusters appeared linked to parvovirus B19, influenza, CMV and Epstein-Barr virus. When HLA alleles, especially DR and DQ, strongly co-occurred, TCR associations were difficult to assign to individual alleles. This cohort had only TCR beta chains sequenced, and the lack of alpha or paired-chain data limited which features could be detected. A cluster of highly shared sequence variants was judged likely to be a technical artifact of the sequencing pipeline.

With respect to this clone: Its antigen target is currently unknown. Base-call qualities are not available, and no considerably larger clone is one nucleotide away.

The cohort was made up of under 800 healthy bone marrow donors. At the time of sampling, every cohort member was nominally healthy, though immune exposures that went unrecorded were likely present. The donor tested CMV seronegative and was one of the 352 seronegative cohort members. A peripheral blood sample was collected from each donor, and TCR beta sequencing was performed on peripheral blood mononuclear cells. Genomic DNA extraction from the blood cell samples was performed with the Qiagen DNeasy Blood Extraction Kit. Library construction relied on the immunoSEQ multiplex PCR assay. The multiplex PCR relied on a mix of 60 forward primers for TCR Vbeta segments and 13 reverse primers for TCR Jbeta segments. A multiplex PCR assay on genomic DNA amplified the CDR3 region of rearranged TCR beta genes. On the Illumina HiSeq System, the amplified TCR beta libraries were sequenced as 87-base-pair reads. Per the authors' processing: A later analysis counted approximately 76 million unique TCR beta chains across the 700 or so repertoires, and around 9.9 million of these chains were shared by at least two donors. Raw reads were error-corrected and collapsed into unique sequences by a nearest-neighbor algorithm in which closely related sequences were merged to remove PCR and sequencing errors. V, D and J gene segments were assigned by aligning CDR3 sequences to IMGT reference sequences. Each retained sequence needed at least a six-nucleotide match to both a V gene segment and a J gene segment. Rearrangements were called productive when the CDR3 lacked stop codons and stayed in frame with V and J; all others were non-productive. Following IMGT convention, CDR3 was defined as the stretch from the second conserved V-encoded cysteine to the conserved J-encoded phenylalanine. Sequences without an unambiguous match to a single V gene segment were excluded from the earlier analysis of over 500 of the donors. In an earlier analysis of 587 of the donors, a V segment was called functional when productive rearrangements were above 56.7%, and segregating when the standard deviation between donors exceeded 5%. A statistical classification framework was built to diagnose cytomegalovirus status from the catalog of TCR beta chain sequences. In a later analysis, V and J genes were assigned by comparing TCR nucleotide sequences against IMGT/GENE-DB human TR gene sequences. In a later analysis, CDR3 sequences and most-parsimonious VDJ recombination scenarios were assigned using the TCRdist pipeline. In a later analysis, each TCR beta chain was defined by its CDR3 amino acid sequence together with its V-gene family, and reads without a unique V-gene family were excluded. As a way to deal with suspected cross-contamination and a sequencing artifact, a later analysis dropped nearly 600 nucleotide sequences that were highly shared and had low generation probability. A later analysis calculated a clonal expansion index for each public chain from normalized within-repertoire ranks of inferred template counts. A later analysis computed generation probabilities with a VDJ recombination model fitted to out-of-frame rearrangements, and checked the results against IGoR. Hypergeometric tests were used in a later analysis to score TCR-TCR, TCR-HLA and TCR-CMV co-occurrence, with a repertoire-size bias correction applied to the TCR pairs. In a later analysis, false discovery rates were estimated by permuting HLA or CMV assignments 20 times. In a later analysis, co-occurring TCRs were grouped using DBSCAN, with TCRdist sequence similarity added in when clustering inside HLA-allele-positive subsets. For co-occurrence clustering, repertoires with fewer than 30,000 or more than 120,000 public chains were excluded, along with several repertoires with anomalous nucleotide sharing. TCRdb took this table from immuneACCESS and kept in-frame rearrangements with V and J called. Such tables lack part of the clones; where checked against another copy, unresolved V genes explain under half of the gap, and the rest is unexplained. V and J calls and clone size follow that table, whereas D and trimming were derived from the DNA. This sample holds roughly 280,000 clones; more than 55% were observed only once. The ten largest clonotypes hold over 2% of the sample.

Recombination linked TRBV9 to TRBJ2-5, with 14 middle bases fitting TRBD2. What was sequenced was PBMCs. The receptor was derived from a female donor in good health and CMV-seronegative. CDR3 protein: CASSVGLAGGPGQETQYF. The nucleotides are TGTGCCAGCAGCGTAGGACTAGCGGGAGGGCCCGGGCAAGAGACCCAGTACTTC.